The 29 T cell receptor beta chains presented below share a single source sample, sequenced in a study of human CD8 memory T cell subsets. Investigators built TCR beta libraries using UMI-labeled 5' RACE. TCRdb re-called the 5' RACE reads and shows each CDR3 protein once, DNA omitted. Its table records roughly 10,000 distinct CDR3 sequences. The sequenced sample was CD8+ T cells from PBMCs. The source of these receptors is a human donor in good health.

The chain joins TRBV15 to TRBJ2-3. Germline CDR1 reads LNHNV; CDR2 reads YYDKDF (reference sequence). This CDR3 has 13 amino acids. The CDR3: CATSRDGADTQYF.

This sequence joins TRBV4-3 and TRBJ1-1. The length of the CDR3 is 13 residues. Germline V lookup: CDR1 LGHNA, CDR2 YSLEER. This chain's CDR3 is CASSQKGTTEAFF.

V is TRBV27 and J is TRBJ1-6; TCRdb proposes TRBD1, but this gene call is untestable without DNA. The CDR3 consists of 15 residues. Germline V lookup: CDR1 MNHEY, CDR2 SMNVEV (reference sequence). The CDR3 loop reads CASSRSGTANSPLHF.

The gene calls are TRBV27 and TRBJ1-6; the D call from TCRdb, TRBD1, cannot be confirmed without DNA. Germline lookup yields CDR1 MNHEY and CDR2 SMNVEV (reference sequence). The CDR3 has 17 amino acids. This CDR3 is CASSPTGQGAWNSPLHF.

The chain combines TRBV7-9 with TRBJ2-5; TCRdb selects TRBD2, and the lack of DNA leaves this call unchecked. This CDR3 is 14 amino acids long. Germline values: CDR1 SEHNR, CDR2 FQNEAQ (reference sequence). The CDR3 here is CASSLAGLRETQYF.

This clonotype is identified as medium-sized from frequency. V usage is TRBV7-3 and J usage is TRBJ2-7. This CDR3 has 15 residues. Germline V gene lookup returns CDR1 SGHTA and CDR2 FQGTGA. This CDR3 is CASSLSSGSSYEQYF.

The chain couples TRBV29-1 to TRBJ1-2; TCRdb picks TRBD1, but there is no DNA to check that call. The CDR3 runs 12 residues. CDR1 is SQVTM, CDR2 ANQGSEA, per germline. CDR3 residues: CSVPGTGNGYTF.

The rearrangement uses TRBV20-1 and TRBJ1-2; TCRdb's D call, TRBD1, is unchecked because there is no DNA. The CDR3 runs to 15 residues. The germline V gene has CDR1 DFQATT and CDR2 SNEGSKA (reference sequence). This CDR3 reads CSARGTGARVYGYTF.

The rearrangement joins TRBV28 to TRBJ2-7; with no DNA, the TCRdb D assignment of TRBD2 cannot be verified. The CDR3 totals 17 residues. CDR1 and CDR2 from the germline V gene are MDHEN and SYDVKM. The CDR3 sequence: CASSPRGRGPHSYEQYF.

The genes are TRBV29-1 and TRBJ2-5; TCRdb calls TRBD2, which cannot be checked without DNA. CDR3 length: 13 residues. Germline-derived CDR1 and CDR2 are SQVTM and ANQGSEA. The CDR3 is CSVEETAGETQYF.

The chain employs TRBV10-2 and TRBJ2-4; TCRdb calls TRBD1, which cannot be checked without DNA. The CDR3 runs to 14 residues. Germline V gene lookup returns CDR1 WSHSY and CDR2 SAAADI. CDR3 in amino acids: CATTLQSRENIQYF.

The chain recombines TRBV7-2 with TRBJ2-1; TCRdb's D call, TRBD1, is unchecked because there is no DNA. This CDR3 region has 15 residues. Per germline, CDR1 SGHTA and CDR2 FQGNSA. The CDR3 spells CASGSRRSGYNEQFF.

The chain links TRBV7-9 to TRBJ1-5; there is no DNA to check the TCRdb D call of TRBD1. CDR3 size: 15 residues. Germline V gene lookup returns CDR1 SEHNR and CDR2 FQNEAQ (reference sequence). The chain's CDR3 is CASSQGTAFYQPQHF.

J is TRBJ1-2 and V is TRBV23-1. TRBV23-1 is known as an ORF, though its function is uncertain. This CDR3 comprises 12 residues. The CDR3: CASSQPEGGYTF.

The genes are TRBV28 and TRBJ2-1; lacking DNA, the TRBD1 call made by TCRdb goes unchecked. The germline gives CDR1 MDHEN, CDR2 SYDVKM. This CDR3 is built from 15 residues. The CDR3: CASSPLGPLSGEQFF. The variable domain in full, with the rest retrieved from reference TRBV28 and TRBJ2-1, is DVKVTQSSRYLVKRTGEKVFLECVQDMDHENMFWYRQDPGLGLRLIYFSYDVKMKEKGDIPEGYSVSREKKERFSLILESASTNQTSMYLCASSPLGPLSGEQFFGPGTRLTVL.

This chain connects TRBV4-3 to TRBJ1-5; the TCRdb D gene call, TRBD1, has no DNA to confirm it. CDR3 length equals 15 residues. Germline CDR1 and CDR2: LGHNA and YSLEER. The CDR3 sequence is CASSVDRYSNQPQHF.

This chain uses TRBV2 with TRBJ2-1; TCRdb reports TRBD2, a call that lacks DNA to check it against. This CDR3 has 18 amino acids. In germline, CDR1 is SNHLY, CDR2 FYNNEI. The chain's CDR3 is CASSELVAGQSSYNEQFF.

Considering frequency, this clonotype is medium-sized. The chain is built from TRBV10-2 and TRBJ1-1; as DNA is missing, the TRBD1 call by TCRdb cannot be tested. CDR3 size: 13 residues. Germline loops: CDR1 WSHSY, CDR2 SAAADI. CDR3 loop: CASSLTVNTEAFF.

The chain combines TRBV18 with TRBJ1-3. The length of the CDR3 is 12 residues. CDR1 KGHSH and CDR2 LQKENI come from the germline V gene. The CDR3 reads CASSEEGNTIYF.

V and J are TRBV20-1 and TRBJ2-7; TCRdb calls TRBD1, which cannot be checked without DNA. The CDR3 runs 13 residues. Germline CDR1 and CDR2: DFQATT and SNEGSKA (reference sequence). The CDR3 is CSVWGQGSHEQYF.

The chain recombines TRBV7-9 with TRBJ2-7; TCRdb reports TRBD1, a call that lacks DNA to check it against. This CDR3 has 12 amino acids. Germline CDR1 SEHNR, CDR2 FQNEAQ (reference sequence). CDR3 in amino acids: CASRKTGHEQYF.

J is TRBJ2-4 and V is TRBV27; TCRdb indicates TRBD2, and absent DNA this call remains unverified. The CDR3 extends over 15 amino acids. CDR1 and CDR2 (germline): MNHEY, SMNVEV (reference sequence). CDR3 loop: CASRGLAGGQNIQYF.

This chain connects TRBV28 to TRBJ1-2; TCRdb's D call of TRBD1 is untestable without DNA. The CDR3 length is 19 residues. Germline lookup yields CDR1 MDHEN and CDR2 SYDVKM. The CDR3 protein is CASSLGDRALASNFGGYTF.

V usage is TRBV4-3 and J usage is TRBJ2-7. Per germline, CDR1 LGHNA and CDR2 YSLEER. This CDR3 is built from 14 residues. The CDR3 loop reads CASSQERQNYEQYF.

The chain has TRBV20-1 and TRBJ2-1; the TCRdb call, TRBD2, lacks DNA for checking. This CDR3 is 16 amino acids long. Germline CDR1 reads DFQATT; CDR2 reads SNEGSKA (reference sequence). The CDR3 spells CSAPTSAGSSYNEQFF.

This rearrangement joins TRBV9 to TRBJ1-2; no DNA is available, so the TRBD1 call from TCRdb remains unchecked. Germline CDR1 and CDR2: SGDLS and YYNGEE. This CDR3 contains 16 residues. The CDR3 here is CASSGQGALVNYGYTF.

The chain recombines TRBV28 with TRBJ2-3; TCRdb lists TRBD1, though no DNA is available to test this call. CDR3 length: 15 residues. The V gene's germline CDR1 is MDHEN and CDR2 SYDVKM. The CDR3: CASSPRQGQTDTQYF.

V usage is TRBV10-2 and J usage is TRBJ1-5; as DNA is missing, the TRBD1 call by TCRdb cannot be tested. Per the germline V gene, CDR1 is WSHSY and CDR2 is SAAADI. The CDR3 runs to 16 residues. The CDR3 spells CASSESGVAGNQPQHF.

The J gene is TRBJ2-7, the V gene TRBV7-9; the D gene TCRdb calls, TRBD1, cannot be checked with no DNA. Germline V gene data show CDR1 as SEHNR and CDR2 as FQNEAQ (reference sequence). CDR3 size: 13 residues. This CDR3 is CASSPRGRVEQYF.